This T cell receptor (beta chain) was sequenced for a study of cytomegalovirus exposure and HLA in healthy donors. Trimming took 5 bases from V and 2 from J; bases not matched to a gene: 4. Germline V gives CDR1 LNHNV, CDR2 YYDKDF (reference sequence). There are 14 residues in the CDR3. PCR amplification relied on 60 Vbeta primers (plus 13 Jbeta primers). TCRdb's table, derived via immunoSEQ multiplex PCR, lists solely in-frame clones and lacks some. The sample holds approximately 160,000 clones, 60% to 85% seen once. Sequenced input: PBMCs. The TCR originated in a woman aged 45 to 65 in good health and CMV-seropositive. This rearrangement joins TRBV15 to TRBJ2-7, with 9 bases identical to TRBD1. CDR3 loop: CATSPTGGPYEQYF. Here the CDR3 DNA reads TGTGCCACCAGCCCGACAGGGGGACCCTACGAGCAGTACTTC.